The clone carrying this TCR beta chain appeared a few times. The antigen is unknown. Germline assignment: CDR1 SNHLY and CDR2 FYNNEI. V lost 4 bases and J 0 bases, leaving 9 bases between the germline ends. CDR3 length: 14 residues. These data belong to a study of shared clonotypes between healthy human individuals. Only in-frame clones appear in the TCRdb table, and some are missing; sequencing was by immunoSEQ multiplex PCR. The repertoire has roughly 2.1 million clones, approximately 94% of them found once; the top ten carry roughly 1.7%. Study observations and caveats: Sorted-subset sequencing, rarefaction showed, was incomplete despite large depth.

Naivety among CD8 cells was defined by CD45RO negativity and positive CCR7 selection, thereby excluding terminally differentiated effector memory CD45RA+ cells. Every donor was a Caucasian adult from Nashville, Tennessee. The sample consisted of naive CD8+ T cells from PBMCs. The gene calls are TRBV2 and TRBJ1-1; the D is unclear. This sequence originates from a young man in good health. Some clones in this sample may be carry-over from other donors' samples. CDR3 sequence reads: CASSGSGMNTEAFF. CDR3 nucleotides: TGTGCCAGCAGTGGTTCAGGAATGAACACTGAAGCTTTCTTT.